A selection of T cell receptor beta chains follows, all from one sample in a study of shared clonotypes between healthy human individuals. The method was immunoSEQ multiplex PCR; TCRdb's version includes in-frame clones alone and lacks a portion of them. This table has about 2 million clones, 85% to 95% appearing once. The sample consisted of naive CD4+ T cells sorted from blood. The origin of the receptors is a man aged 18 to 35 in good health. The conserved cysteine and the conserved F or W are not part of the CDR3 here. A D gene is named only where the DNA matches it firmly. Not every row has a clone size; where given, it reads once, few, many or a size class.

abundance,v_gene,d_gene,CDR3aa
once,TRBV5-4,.,ASSLQENTEAF
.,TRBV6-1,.,VSSERAGYNSPLH
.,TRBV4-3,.,ASSQDLGGGAGETQY
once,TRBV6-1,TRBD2,ASSGIWLAGGYEQY
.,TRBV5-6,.,ASSQQGYGEPQH
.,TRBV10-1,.,ASSESNSPLH
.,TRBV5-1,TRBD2,ASSLASGAYNEQF
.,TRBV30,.,AWSVRGVVSINTQY
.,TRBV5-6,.,ASSSLGASVNTEAF
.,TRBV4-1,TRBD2,ASSHPPRGGEDEQY
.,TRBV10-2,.,ASSSRDNSYEQY
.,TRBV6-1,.,ASSERWGNTEAF
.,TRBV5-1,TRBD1,ASSHVGDRGETQY
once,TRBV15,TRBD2,ATSRTSTSGSTYEQY
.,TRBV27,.,ASSLRQRTGELF
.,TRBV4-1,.,ASSQDISGGVTTRYEKLF
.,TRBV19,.,ASSIAAASYEQY
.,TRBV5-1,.,ASSPRRTENYEQY
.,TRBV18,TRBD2,ASSPRWTSGGAGETQY
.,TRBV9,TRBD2,ASSVEGSGSGTDTQY
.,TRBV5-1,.,ATAAEAYNEQF
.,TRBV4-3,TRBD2,ASSQDPTTSGSTDTQY
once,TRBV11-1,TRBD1,ASSHGDRETQY
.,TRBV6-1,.,ASSEAPGNQPQH
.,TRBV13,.,ASSFLNTGELF
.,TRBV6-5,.,ASSKRLRSSYEQY
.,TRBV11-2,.,ASSVEVGSKLF
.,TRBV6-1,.,ASSEVKPVNPEAF
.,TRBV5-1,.,ASSFYRMTGANTGELF
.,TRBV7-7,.,ASSAGLTGELF
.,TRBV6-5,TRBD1,ASSYETGWGEQF
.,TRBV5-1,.,ASSPGSGANVLT
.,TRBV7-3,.,ASSLGGRASARTDTQY
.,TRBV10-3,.,ASGPGGEKLF
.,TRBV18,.,ASSPFGFLGDSYGYT
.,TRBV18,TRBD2,ASSPGLAVPYEQY
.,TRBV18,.,ASSPIGSGTNTGELF
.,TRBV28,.,ASSGLSLWEQY
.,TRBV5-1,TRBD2,ASSLDGSGGSYNEQF
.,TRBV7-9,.,ASSLDGLLNTEAF
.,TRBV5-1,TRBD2,ASSSGTSGRGYNEQF
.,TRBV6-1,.,ASTPPGTGELF
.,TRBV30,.,AWRLAGREAF
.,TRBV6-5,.,ASGDGHGYT
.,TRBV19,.,ASSPVEQGKTEAF
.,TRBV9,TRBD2,ASSPNPGLASYTGELF
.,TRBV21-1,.,ASSKFGGQGNEQF
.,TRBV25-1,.,ASRGYTDTQY
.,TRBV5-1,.,ASSPTGPGYEQY
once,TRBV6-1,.,ASSESGASGYT